This T cell receptor beta chain is drawn from a study of shared clonotypes between healthy human individuals. Per the authors' pipeline: ImmunoSEQ gave junction-only sequences without quality scores, so filtering differed. Produced via immunoSEQ multiplex PCR; TCRdb's table is partial and in-frame only. The D gene and trimming were derived from the DNA, and the V and J assignments and clone size from that table. The table lists 500,000 to 700,000 clones, 90% to 95% of them singletons, with 0.11% in the top ten. This CDR3 is built from 13 residues. V was cut by 10 bases and J by 3 bases, with 15 bases left in between. Per the germline V gene, CDR1 is SNHLY and CDR2 is FYNNEI. Naive CD8 cells were CD45RO-negative, positively selected for CCR7, excluding terminally differentiated effector memory CD45RA+ cells.

The rearrangement joins TRBV2 to TRBJ1-2; TRBD1 might be the D (5 bases). The receptor was derived from a woman aged 25 to 45 in good health. What was sequenced was naive CD8+ T cells sorted from blood. CDR3 loop: CAIFGGGDYGYTF. The CDR3, as DNA: TGTGCCATATTCGGGGGTGGCGACTATGGCTACACCTTC.